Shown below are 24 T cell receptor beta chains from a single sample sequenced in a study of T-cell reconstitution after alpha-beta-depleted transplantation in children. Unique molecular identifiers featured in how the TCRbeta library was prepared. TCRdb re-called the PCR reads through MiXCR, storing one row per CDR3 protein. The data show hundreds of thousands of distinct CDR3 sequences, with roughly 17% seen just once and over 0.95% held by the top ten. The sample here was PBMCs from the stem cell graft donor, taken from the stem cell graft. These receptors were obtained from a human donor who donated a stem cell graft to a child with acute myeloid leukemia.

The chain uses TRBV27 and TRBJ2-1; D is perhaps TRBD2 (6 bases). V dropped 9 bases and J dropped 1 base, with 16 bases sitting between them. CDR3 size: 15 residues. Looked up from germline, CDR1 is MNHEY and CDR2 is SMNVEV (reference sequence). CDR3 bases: TGTGCCAGTTGGAAAGCGGGCGGTTCCTACAATGAGCAGTTCTTC. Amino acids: CASWKAGGSYNEQFF.

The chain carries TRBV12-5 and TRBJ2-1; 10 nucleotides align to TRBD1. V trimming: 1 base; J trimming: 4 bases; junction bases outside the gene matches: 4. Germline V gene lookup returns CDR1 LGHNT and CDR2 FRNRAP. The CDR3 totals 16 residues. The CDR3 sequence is CASGLDDRGLYNEQFF. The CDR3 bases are TGTGCTAGTGGTTTGGACGACAGGGGGCTATACAATGAGCAGTTCTTC.

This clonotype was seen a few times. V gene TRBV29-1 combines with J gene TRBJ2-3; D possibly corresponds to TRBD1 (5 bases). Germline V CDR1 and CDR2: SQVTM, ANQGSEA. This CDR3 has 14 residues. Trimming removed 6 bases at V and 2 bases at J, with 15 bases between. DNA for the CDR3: TGCAGCGTGAGGAAGGGGATCCTCACAGATACGCAGTATTTT. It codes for CSVRKGILTDTQYF.

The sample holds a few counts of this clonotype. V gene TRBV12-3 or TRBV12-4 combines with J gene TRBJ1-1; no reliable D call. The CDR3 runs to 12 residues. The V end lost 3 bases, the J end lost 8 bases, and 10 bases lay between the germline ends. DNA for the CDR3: TGTGCCAGCAGTTTTGGGTCGAGGGAAGCTTTCTTT. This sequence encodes CASSFGSREAFF.

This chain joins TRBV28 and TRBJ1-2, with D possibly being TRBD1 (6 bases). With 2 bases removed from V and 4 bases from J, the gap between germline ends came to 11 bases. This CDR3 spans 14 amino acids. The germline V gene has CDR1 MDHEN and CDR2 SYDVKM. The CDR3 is CASSLQGWAYGYTF. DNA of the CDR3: TGTGCCAGCAGTTTACAGGGGTGGGCCTATGGCTACACCTTC.

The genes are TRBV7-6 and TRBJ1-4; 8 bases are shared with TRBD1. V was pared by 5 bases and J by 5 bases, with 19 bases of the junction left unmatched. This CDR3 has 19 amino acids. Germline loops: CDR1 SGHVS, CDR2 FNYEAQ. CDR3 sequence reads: CASSIYSGTGPIRNEKLFF. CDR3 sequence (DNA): TGTGCCAGCAGCATCTACTCCGGGACAGGACCGATTAGAAATGAAAAACTGTTTTTT.

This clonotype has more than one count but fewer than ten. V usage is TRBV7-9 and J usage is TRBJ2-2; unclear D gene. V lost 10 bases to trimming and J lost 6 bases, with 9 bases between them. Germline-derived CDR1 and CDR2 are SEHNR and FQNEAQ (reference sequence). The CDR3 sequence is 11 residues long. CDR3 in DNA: TGTGCCACCCACCGGGCCGGGGAGCTGTTTTTT. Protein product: CATHRAGELFF.

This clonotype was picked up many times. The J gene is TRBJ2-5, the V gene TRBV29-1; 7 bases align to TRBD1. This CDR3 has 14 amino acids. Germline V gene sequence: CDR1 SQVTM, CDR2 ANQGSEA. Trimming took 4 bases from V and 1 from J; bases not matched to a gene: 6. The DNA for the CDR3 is TGCAGCGTTGCGGACAGGCTCTCCCAAGAGACCCAGTACTTC. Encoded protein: CSVADRLSQETQYF.

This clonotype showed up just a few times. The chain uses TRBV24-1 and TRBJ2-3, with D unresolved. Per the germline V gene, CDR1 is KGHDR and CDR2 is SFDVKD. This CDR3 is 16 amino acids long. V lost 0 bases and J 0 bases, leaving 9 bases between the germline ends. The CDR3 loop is CATSDLRSLSTDTQYF. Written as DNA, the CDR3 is TGTGCCACCAGTGATTTGCGATCCCTTAGCACAGATACGCAGTATTTT.

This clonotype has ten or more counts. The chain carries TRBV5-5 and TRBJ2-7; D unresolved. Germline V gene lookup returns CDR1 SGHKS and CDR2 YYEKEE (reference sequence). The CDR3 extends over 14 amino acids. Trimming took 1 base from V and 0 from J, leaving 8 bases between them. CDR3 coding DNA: TGTGCCAGCAGCTTGCCGGACGCCTCCTACGAGCAGTACTTC. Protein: CASSLPDASYEQYF.

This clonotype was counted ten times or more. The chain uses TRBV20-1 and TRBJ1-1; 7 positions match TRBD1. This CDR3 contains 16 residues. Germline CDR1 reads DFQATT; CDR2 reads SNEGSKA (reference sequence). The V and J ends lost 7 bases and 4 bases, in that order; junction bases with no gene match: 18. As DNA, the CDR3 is TGCAGTGTGATGGCGAACATGAACAGGGGAGGCACTGAAGCTTTCTTT. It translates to CSVMANMNRGGTEAFF.

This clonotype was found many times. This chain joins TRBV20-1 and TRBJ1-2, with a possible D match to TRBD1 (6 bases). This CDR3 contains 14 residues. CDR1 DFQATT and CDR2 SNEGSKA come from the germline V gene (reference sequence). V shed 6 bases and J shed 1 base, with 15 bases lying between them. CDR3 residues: CSAKDSAINYGYTF. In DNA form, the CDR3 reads TGCAGTGCCAAGGACAGCGCTATTAACTATGGCTACACCTTC.

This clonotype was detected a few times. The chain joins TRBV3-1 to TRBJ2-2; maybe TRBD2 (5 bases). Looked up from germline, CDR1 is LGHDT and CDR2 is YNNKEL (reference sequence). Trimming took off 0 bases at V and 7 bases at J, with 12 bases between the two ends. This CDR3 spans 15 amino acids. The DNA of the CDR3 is TGTGCCAGCAGCCAAGATATCGGGGTGGTCGGGGAGCTGTTTTTT. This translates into CASSQDIGVVGELFF. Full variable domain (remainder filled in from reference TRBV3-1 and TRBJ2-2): DTAVSQTPKYLVTQMGNDKSIKCEQNLGHDTMYWYKQDSKKFLKIMFSYNNKELIINETVPNRFSPKSPDKAHLNLHINSLELGDSAVYFCASSQDIGVVGELFFGEGSRLTVL.

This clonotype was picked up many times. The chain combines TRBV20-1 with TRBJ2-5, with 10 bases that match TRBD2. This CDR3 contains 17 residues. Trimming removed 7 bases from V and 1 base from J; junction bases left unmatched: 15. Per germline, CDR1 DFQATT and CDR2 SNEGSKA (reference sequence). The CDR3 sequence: CSVVVAGGRGFQETQYF. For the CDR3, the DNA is TGCAGTGTGGTAGTAGCGGGGGGTAGGGGGTTCCAAGAGACCCAGTACTTC.

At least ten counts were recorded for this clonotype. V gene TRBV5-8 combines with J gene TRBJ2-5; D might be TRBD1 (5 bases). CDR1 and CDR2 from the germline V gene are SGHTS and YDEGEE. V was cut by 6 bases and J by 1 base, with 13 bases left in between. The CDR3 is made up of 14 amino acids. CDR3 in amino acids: CASTTLDTQETQYF. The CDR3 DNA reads TGTGCCAGCACCACTTTGGACACCCAAGAGACCCAGTACTTC.

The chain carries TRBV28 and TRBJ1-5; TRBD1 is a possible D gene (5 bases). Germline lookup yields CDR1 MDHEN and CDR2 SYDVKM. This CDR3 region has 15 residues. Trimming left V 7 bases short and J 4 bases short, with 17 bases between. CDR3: CASTFRESPNQPQHF. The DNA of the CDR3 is TGTGCCAGCACTTTCAGGGAGTCCCCTAATCAGCCCCAGCATTTT.

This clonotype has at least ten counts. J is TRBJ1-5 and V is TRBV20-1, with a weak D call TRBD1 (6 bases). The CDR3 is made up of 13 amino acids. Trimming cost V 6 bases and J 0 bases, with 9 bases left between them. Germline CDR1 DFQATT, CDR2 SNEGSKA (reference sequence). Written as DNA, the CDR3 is TGCAGTGCCCGACAGGATAGCAATCAGCCCCAGCATTTT. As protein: CSARQDSNQPQHF.

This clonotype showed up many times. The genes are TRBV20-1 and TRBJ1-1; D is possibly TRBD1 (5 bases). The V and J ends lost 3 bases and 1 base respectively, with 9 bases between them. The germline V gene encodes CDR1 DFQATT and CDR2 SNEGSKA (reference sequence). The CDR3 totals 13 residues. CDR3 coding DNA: TGCAGTGCTAGTATAGGGACGAACACTGAAGCTTTCTTT. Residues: CSASIGTNTEAFF.

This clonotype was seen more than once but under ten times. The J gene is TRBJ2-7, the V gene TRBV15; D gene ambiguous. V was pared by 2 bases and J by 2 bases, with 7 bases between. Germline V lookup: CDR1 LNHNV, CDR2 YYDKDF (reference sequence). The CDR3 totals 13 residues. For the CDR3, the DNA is TGTGCCACCAGCAGATGGATTACCTACGAGCAGTACGTC. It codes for CATSRWITYEQYV.

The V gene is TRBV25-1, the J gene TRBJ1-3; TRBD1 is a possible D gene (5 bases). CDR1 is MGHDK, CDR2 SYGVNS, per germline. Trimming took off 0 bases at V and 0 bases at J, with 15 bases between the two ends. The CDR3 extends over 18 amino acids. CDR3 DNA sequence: TGTGCCAGCAGTGAATATTTCCCCCAGGGACTCTCTGGAAACACCATATATTTT. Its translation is CASSEYFPQGLSGNTIYF.

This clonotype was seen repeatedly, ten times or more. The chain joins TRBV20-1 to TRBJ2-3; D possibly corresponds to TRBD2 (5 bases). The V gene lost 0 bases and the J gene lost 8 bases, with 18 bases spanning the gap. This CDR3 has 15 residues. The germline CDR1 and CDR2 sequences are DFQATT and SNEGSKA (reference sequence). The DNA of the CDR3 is TGCAGTGCTAGAGATCGGCTAGCCTCAACCGGTACGCAGTATTTT. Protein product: CSARDRLASTGTQYF.

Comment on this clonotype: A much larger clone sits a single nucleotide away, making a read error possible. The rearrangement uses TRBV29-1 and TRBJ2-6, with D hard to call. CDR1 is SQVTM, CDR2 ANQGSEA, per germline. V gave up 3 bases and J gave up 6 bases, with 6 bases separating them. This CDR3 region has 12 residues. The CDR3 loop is CSVDYVANVLTF. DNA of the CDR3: TGCAGCGTTGATTATGTGGCCAACGTCCTGACTTTC.

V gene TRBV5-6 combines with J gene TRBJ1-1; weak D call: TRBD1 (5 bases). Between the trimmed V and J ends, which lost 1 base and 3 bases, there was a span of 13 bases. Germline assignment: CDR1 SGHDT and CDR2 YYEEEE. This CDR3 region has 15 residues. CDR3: CASSLFQGGDTEAFF. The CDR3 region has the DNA TGTGCCAGCAGCTTGTTTCAGGGCGGGGACACTGAAGCTTTCTTT.

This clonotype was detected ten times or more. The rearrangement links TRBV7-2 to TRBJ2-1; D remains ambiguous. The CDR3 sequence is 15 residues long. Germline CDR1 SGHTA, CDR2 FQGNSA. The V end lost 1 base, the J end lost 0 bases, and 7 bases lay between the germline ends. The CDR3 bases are TGTGCCAGCAGCTTAGTGGCGAGCTCCTACAATGAGCAGTTCTTC. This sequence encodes CASSLVASSYNEQFF.